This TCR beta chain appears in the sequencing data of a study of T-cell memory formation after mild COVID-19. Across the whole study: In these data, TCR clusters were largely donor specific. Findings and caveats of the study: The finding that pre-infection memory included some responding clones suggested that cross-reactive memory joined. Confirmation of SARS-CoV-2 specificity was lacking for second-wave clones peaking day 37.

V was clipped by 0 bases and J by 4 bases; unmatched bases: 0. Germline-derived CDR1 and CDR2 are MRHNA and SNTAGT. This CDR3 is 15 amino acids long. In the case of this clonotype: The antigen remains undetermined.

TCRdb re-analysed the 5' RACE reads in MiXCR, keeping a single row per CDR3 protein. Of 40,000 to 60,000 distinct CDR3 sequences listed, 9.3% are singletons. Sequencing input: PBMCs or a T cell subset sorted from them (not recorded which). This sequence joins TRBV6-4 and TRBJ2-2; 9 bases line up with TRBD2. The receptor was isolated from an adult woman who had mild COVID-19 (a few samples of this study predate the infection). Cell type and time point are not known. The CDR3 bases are TGTGCCAGCAGTGACTCAGCGGGAGGCACCGGGGAGCTGTTTTTT. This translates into CASSDSAGGTGELFF.